Given below is one TCR beta chain in context. A J-beta primer mix and a sample-barcoded 5' primer were used in a second PCR of roughly 7 to 12 cycles. TCRdb processed the 5' RACE reads anew with MiXCR; each CDR3 protein has one entry. The table has 550,000 to 650,000 distinct CDR3 sequences, roughly a quarter seen once; the top ten hold 3% to 4%. The ends lost 6 bases at V and 3 bases at J; junction bases unmatched: 3. CDR1 and CDR2 from the germline V gene are DFQATT and SNEGSKA (reference sequence). CDR3 length: 13 amino acids. This specimen comes from a study of blood T cells in healthy people across ages. These data also featured in a second study, about T cells of mothers and their children.

The TCR originated in a boy younger than 10 in good health. What was sequenced was blood. The chain joins TRBV20-1 to TRBJ2-1, with 9 bases fitting TRBD2. CDR3 sequence (DNA): TGCAGTGCCTCGACTAGCGGCTACAATGAGCAGTTCTTC. Translated: CSASTSGYNEQFF.